Shown below are 21 T cell receptor beta chains from a single sample sequenced in a study of beta chain bispecific antibodies for T cell cancers. Study-level points and caveats: In these mixed samples, most targeted TRBV reads derived from the leukemia cell line.

T cells were expanded from blood mononuclear cells for 2 to 3 days with anti-CD3 OKT3 or CD3/CD28 beads. Which antigens these TCRs recognize remains unknown. TCRdb reprocessed the 5' RACE reads with MiXCR, giving one entry per CDR3 protein. The sample records 20,000 to 25,000 distinct CDR3 sequences, about 2.7% being singletons. Sequenced: healthy donor T cells cultured with leukemia cells. The source is a human donor in good health. Some clones in this sample may be carry-over from other donors' samples.

There are a few counts of this clonotype. The rearrangement links TRBV27 to TRBJ2-7; D is possibly TRBD2 (5 bases). CDR3 length equals 13 residues. Between the trimmed V and J ends, which lost 4 bases and 5 bases, there was a span of 12 bases. The germline V gene encodes CDR1 MNHEY and CDR2 SMNVEV (reference sequence). The CDR3 reads CASSSGWFDEQYF. The CDR3 coding sequence is TGTGCCAGCAGTTCGGGGTGGTTTGACGAGCAGTACTTC.

This clonotype has a count of ten or more. The chain links TRBV3-1 to TRBJ2-7; D gene ambiguous. Germline V CDR1 and CDR2: LGHDT, YNNKEL (reference sequence). V was pared by 1 base and J by 0 bases, with 4 bases between. The CDR3 has 13 amino acids. CDR3 residues: CASSQGVSYEQYF. In nucleotides, the CDR3 is TGTGCCAGCAGCCAAGGAGTCTCCTACGAGCAGTACTTC.

This clonotype was seen ten or more times. At one end, the junction sequence differs from germline, possibly due to a read error. This chain links TRBV6-1 with TRBJ1-5; no clear D gene. The length of the CDR3 is 15 residues. CDR1 is MNHNS and CDR2 is SASEGT in the germline V gene. The CDR3 sequence is CASREARGRDQPQHF. In DNA form, the CDR3 reads TGTGCCAGCAGGGAAGCCCGGGGTCGGGATCAGCCCCAGCATTTT.

This clonotype is medium-sized. The J gene is TRBJ2-7, the V gene TRBV27; tentative D call: TRBD2 (5 bases). Germline V CDR1 and CDR2: MNHEY, SMNVEV (reference sequence). Between the trimmed V and J ends, which lost 5 bases and 8 bases, there was a span of 13 bases. This CDR3 is 12 amino acids long. The CDR3 coding sequence is TGTGCCAGCAGTGGGCCCGGGGTGCAGCAGTACTTC. It codes for CASSGPGVQQYF.

This clonotype was detected ten times or more. J is TRBJ2-6 and V is TRBV2; D is ambiguous. The V gene lost 1 base and the J gene lost 7 bases, with 8 bases spanning the gap. The CDR3 is 14 amino acids. Germline lookup yields CDR1 SNHLY and CDR2 FYNNEI. Written as DNA, the CDR3 is TGTGCCAGCAGTGAAGAACACCTAGCCAACGTCCTGACTTTC. This gives the protein CASSEEHLANVLTF.

This clonotype was observed many times. This chain links TRBV2 with TRBJ1-1; no reliable D call. V was clipped by 7 bases and J by 0 bases, with 9 bases between them. The CDR3 length is 13 residues. Germline assignment: CDR1 SNHLY and CDR2 FYNNEI. CDR3 sequence: CASTSQVNTEAFF. DNA for the CDR3: TGTGCCAGCACCAGTCAGGTGAACACTGAAGCTTTCTTT.

The sample holds many counts of this clonotype. This sequence joins TRBV6-5 and TRBJ1-5; D gene unclear. CDR1 is MNHEY and CDR2 is SVGAGI in the germline V gene. The length of the CDR3 is 16 residues. V lost 0 bases and J lost 0, with 9 bases in between. In nucleotides, the CDR3 is TGTGCCAGCAGTTACTCGTTCGGAGATAGCAATCAGCCCCAGCATTTT. The encoded protein is CASSYSFGDSNQPQHF.

In its sample, this clonotype was seen many times. This chain links TRBV2 with TRBJ2-1, with 9 positions matching TRBD1. The CDR3 sequence is 14 residues long. CDR1 and CDR2 from the germline V gene are SNHLY and FYNNEI. Germline trimming cut 8 bases from V and 5 bases from J; bases unmatched to any gene: 7. CDR3 amino acids: CASRRDRVDNEQFF. CDR3 in DNA: TGTGCCAGCCGGAGGGACAGGGTAGACAATGAGCAGTTCTTC.

The chain links TRBV5-1 to TRBJ2-5, with D possibly being TRBD2 (6 bases). The CDR3 extends over 14 amino acids. Germline CDR1 SGHRS, CDR2 YFSETQ. CDR3 sequence: CERRLSAGKETQYF. Written as DNA, the CDR3 is TGCGAAAGAAGATTATCCGCGGGGAAAGAGACCCAGTACTTC.

The sample holds many counts of this clonotype. This chain uses TRBV20-1 with TRBJ2-7; no clear D. Looked up from germline, CDR1 is DFQATT and CDR2 is SNEGSKA (reference sequence). This CDR3 is built from 13 residues. V was shortened by 6 bases and J by 3 bases, with 15 bases between the two germline ends. CDR3 sequence reads: CSAKPLDGYEQYF. CDR3 nucleotide sequence: TGCAGTGCAAAACCTCTGGACGGCTACGAGCAGTACTTC.

Ten or more counts support this clonotype. This rearrangement joins TRBV5-1 to TRBJ2-5; 7 bases match TRBD1. CDR1 and CDR2 (germline): SGHRS, YFSETQ. With 0 bases clipped from V and 5 bases from J, the junction kept 10 bases outside the gene matches. The CDR3 spans 16 residues. CDR3 residues: CASSLEGQIIPETQYF. The CDR3 nucleotides are TGCGCCAGCAGCTTGGAGGGACAGATAATTCCGGAGACCCAGTACTTC.

This clonotype was counted at least ten times. The V call is TRBV19, the J call TRBJ2-2, with a possible D match to TRBD1 (5 bases). The germline gives CDR1 LNHDA, CDR2 SQIVND (reference sequence). The CDR3 runs 15 residues. The ends were cut back, 5 bases at V and 7 bases at J, with 17 bases in the middle. CDR3 DNA sequence: TGTGCCAGTAGTCCCTCCCCAGGGCTAGGCGGGGAGCTGTTTTTT. This gives the protein CASSPSPGLGGELFF.

This clonotype has ten or more counts. This chain links TRBV10-2 with TRBJ2-1, with D perhaps matching TRBD1 (5 bases). This CDR3 comprises 16 residues. V was shortened by 7 bases and J by 1 base, with 17 bases between the two germline ends. Germline V CDR1 and CDR2: WSHSY, SAAADI. The CDR3 coding sequence is TGCGCCAGCAAACAAGGGATGGGGCGGTCCTACAATGAGCAGTTCTTC. Translating it yields CASKQGMGRSYNEQFF.

The V call is TRBV5-6, the J call TRBJ2-5, with 9 bases identical to TRBD2. The V and J ends lost 3 bases and 4 bases, in that order; junction bases with no gene match: 10. Germline CDR1 SGHDT, CDR2 YYEEEE. The CDR3 contains 16 residues. As DNA, the CDR3 is TGTGCCAGCAGCTCCGTCGAAATTAGCGGGGGAGAGACCCAGTACTTC. Protein sequence: CASSSVEISGGETQYF.

This clonotype was counted many times. The V call is TRBV18, the J call TRBJ1-1; D not certain. Per germline, CDR1 KGHSH and CDR2 LQKENI. The CDR3 covers 13 residues. The V end lost 6 bases, the J end lost 2 bases, and 10 bases lay between the germline ends. The CDR3 loop is CASSPWYNTEAFF. As DNA, the CDR3 is TGTGCCAGCTCCCCGTGGTACAACACTGAAGCTTTCTTT.

In this sample, this clonotype turned up many times. This chain connects TRBV5-5 to TRBJ1-1; D uncertain. With 3 bases removed from V and 4 bases from J, the gap between germline ends came to 10 bases. CDR1 SGHKS and CDR2 YYEKEE come from the germline V gene (reference sequence). The length of the CDR3 is 13 residues. The CDR3 reads CASSSPDLTEAFF. For the CDR3, the DNA is TGTGCCAGCAGCTCGCCTGACCTCACTGAAGCTTTCTTT.

The genes are TRBV5-6 and TRBJ2-7; 9 bases are shared with TRBD1. V gave up 1 base and J gave up 5 bases; unmatched junction bases: 4. Germline CDR1 reads SGHDT; CDR2 reads YYEEEE. The CDR3 is made up of 14 amino acids. The CDR3 protein is CASSLYRGLHEQYF. In DNA form, the CDR3 reads TGTGCCAGCAGCTTGTACAGGGGGCTCCACGAGCAGTACTTC.

This clonotype came up a few times. This chain links TRBV29-1 with TRBJ2-2; D not resolved. This CDR3 has 12 residues. V was cut by 4 bases and J by 3 bases, with 6 bases left in between. The germline V gene encodes CDR1 SQVTM and CDR2 ANQGSEA. CDR3 DNA sequence: TGCAGCGTTGGACTCTACACCGGGGAGCTGTTTTTT. Translating gives CSVGLYTGELFF.

This clonotype was seen repeatedly, ten times or more. The chain employs TRBV15 and TRBJ1-6, with D unclear. Germline V gene sequence: CDR1 LNHNV, CDR2 YYDKDF (reference sequence). The CDR3 extends over 13 amino acids. Trimming cost V 4 bases and J 4 bases, with 5 bases left between them. For the CDR3, the DNA is TGTGCCACCAGCAAGGCGTATAATTCACCCCTCCACTTT. Protein: CATSKAYNSPLHF.

In its sample, this clonotype was seen many times. J is TRBJ1-2 and V is TRBV4-1, with D possibly TRBD1 on 6 matching bases. V was clipped by 1 base and J by 0 bases, with 12 bases between them. The V gene's germline CDR1 is MGHRA and CDR2 YSYEKL. The length of the CDR3 is 16 residues. The CDR3 DNA follows: TGCGCCAGCAGCCAAGGCGCGGGACAAGCTAACTATGGCTACACCTTC. Encoded protein: CASSQGAGQANYGYTF.

This clonotype was recorded a few times. The chain carries TRBV3-1 and TRBJ2-7; D remains unclear. CDR1 is LGHDT, CDR2 YNNKEL, per germline (reference sequence). The V gene lost 0 bases and the J gene lost 0 bases, with 3 bases spanning the gap. CDR3 length: 13 residues. CDR3 loop: CASSQDPSYEQYF. CDR3 nucleotide sequence: TGTGCCAGCAGCCAAGATCCCTCCTACGAGCAGTACTTC.